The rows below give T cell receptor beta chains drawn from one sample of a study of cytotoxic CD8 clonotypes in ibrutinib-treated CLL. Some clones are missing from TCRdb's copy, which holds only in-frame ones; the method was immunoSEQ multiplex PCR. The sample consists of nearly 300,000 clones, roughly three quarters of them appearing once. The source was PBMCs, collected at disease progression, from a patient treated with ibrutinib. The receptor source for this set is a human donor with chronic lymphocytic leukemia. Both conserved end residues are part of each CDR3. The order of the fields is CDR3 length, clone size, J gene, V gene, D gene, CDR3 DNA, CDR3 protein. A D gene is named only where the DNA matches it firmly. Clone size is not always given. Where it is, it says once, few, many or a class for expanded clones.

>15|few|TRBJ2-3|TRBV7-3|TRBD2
TGTGCCAGCAGCTCCGTTGCGGGAGGGGTAGATACGCAGTATTTT
CASSSVAGGVDTQYF
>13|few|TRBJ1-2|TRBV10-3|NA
TGTGCCATCAGTGAGTCAAGGGGGAAAGGCTACACCTTC
CAISESRGKGYTF
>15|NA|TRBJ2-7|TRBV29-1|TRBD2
TGCAGCGTTGAAGGGCGACTAGCGGGACTTAACGAGCAGTACTTC
CSVEGRLAGLNEQYF
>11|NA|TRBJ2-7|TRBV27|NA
TGTGCCAGCAGTAGGGCGGACGAGCAGTACTTC
CASSRADEQYF
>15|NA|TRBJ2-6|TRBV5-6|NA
TGTGCCAGCAGCCCAGGTGGGTCTGGGGCCAACGTCCTGACTTTC
CASSPGGSGANVLTF
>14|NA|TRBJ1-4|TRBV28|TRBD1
TGTGCCAGCACTACCGGGACAGGGTTTGAAAAACTGTTTTTT
CASTTGTGFEKLFF
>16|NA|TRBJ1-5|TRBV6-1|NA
TGTGCCAGCAGTGAAGAGCCGGAGGGGTGGGATCAGCCCCAGCATTTT
CASSEEPEGWDQPQHF
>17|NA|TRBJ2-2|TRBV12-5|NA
TGTGCTAGTGGCCAGACTAGTCTAAAAGTGAACACCGGGGAGCTGTTTTTT
CASGQTSLKVNTGELFF
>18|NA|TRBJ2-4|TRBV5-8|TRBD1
TGTGCCAGCAGCTTCGACAGGGGCCCTGCCGTAGCCAAAAACATTCAGTACTTC
CASSFDRGPAVAKNIQYF
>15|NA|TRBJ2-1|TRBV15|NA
TGTGCCACCAGCAGAGTCCAGGGGCTGGTCAATGAGCAGTTCTTC
CATSRVQGLVNEQFF
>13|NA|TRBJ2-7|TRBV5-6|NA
TGTGCCAGCAGCTTGGACAGCCGATACGAGCAGTACTTC
CASSLDSRYEQYF
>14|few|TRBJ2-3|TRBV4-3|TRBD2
TGCGCCAGCAGCCAAGAACGGGAGGGTTATACGCAGTATTTT
CASSQEREGYTQYF
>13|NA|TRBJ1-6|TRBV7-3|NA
TGTGCCAGCAGCTTATTGGTGAATTCACCCCTCCACTTT
CASSLLVNSPLHF
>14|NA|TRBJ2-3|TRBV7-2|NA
TGTGCCAGCAGCCCTAGATACGGCACAGATACGCAGTATTTT
CASSPRYGTDTQYF
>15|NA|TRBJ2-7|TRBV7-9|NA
TGTGCCAGCAGCTCCCTGGGGGGCCTTAGGGACGAGCAGTACTTC
CASSSLGGLRDEQYF
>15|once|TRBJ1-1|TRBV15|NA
TGTGCCACCAGCAGGGTTTTCGCTTTGAACACTGAAGCTTTCTTT
CATSRVFALNTEAFF
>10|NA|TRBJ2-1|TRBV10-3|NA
TGTGCCATCAGTTATCCCGAGCAGTTCTTC
CAISYPEQFF
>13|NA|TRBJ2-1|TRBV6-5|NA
TGTGCCAGCAGCCTAACTCAAAACAATGAGCAGTTCTTC
CASSLTQNNEQFF
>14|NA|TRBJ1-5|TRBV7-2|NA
TGTGCCAGCAGCCGGCGGGGGGGGTCGCAGCCCCAGCATTTT
CASSRRGGSQPQHF